This T cell receptor beta chain was found in a study of OX40 agonist ivuxolimab in advanced cancers. Study conclusions and caveats: It was also the case that some nonresponders had low normalized T-cell clonal expansion. Within 6 weeks, CD4+ and CD8+ blood T cells expanded clonally at 0.1 to 3.0 mg/kg.

Blood draws occurred at baseline, cycle 4 day 1, and cycle 7 day 1. This clone was recorded only once. The antigen is not known. The germline V gene has CDR1 MNHNY and CDR2 SVGAGI (reference sequence). V gave up 0 bases and J gave up 3 bases; unmatched junction bases: 3. The CDR3 has 15 amino acids. Clones were sequenced by immunoSEQ multiplex PCR, and TCRdb holds only the in-frame ones, with some missing. The sample records 85,000 to 95,000 clones, about 88% being singletons. The chain combines TRBV6-6 with TRBJ2-7; 9 bases agree with TRBD1. Material: CD4+ or CD8+ T cells sorted from blood, obtained in a trial of the OX40 agonist ivuxolimab. The clonotype was recovered from an adult with an advanced solid tumor such as melanoma, head and neck, liver or kidney cancer. For the CDR3, the DNA is TGTGCCAGCAGTTACTCGGCGGGACAGGGCTACGAGCAGTACTTC. Its protein product is CASSYSAGQGYEQYF.